This is a list of T cell receptor beta chains from one sample in a study of tumor-infiltrating lymphocytes in glioblastoma multiforme. TCRdb redid the calling of the multiplex PCR reads with MiXCR, one entry per CDR3 protein. The sample holds fewer than 40,000 distinct CDR3 sequences; roughly two thirds are singletons and the top ten take around 33%. Source material: brain tumor tissue. All receptors come from a male donor with glioblastoma. Each CDR3 is given with its conserved first and last residue. The D gene is left open where the match is weak. Size tells how often a clone was seen (once, few, many) or the class of an expanded clone, and some rows leave it out.

v_call,clone_size,j_call,d_call,cdr3_nt,cdr3_aa
TRBV5-4,-,TRBJ2-7,TRBD2,TGTGCCATCAGCTTGGTTGGGGACTATGAGCAGTACTTC,CAISLVGDYEQYF
TRBV11-2,medium-sized,TRBJ2-5,-,TGTGCCAGCAGCTCCAGATCCGAAGGGGGGGGGCCAGAAGAGACCCAGTACTTC,CASSSRSEGGGPEETQYF
TRBV6-1,-,TRBJ2-1,TRBD2,TGTGCCAGCAGTGAAAGGGCGGGAGGAAACAATGAGCGGTTCTTC,CASSERAGGNNERFF
TRBV29-1,-,TRBJ1-2,-,TGCAACGTTGAGGCCAGGAACTATGGCTACACCTTC,CNVEARNYGYTF
TRBV29-1,-,TRBJ2-2,TRBD1,TGCAACGGTGAGGGGGCCCCCGGGGAGCTGTTTTTC,CNGEGAPGELFF
TRBV18,-,TRBJ2-3,TRBD1,TGTGCCAGCTCACCATTTGTCCAGGGGGCTACAGATACGCAGTATTTT,CASSPFVQGATDTQYF
TRBV24-1,-,TRBJ2-6,-,TGTGCCACCAGTGGCACTCACTCTGGGGCCAACGTCCTGACTTTC,CATSGTHSGANVLTF
TRBV11-3,many,TRBJ2-7,-,TGTGCCACCCCGATCGGGGATTCGGCCTACGAGCAGTACTTC,CATPIGDSAYEQYF
TRBV18,few,TRBJ1-1,-,TGTGCCAGCTCACCCCCCTCGGGGGTCCGGACTGAAGCTTTCTTT,CASSPPSGVRTEAFF
TRBV7-9,-,TRBJ1-1,-,TGTGCTAGCAGCTTACGGAGGGAAAGGTCTGAAGCTTTCTTT,CASSLRRERSEAFF
TRBV12-3/TRBV12-4,-,TRBJ2-1,-,TGTGCCAGCAGTTCACTCCTAACTGAGCAGTTCTTC,CASSSLLTEQFF
TRBV7-9,-,TRBJ2-2,-,TGTGCCAGCAGTGGCGGGGACTGGGAGCCGCTTTTT,CASSGGDWEPLF
TRBV5-5,many,TRBJ2-3,TRBD1,TGTGCCAGCAGCAGGGGCTCTACAGGGGCAGATACGCAGTATTTT,CASSRGSTGADTQYF
TRBV7-9,few,TRBJ2-7,TRBD2,TGTGCCAGCCTATCTAGGGCGGGGGGGCAGTACTTC,CASLSRAGGQYF
TRBV20-1,many,TRBJ1-4,TRBD1,TGCAGTGCCCTCATCCCCTGGACAGGGGAACTGTTTTTT,CSALIPWTGELFF
TRBV20-1,many,TRBJ2-2,TRBD2,TGCAGTGCTAGTGAAGGGAGGGCGGGCACCGGGGAGCTGTTTTTT,CSASEGRAGTGELFF
TRBV5-1,many,TRBJ2-7,-,TGCGCCAGCGTCCGATTGGACAGAGTGCTTGAAGAGCAGTACTTC,CASVRLDRVLEEQYF
TRBV4-2,-,TRBJ1-4,TRBD1,TGTGCCAGCAGCCGCACCCGATGGGACAGAGCAACTAATGAAAAACTGTTTTTT,CASSRTRWDRATNEKLFF
TRBV6-5,-,TRBJ2-5,-,TGTGCCAGCATGGCCAGGCAAGAGACCCAGTACTTC,CASMARQETQYF
TRBV14,few,TRBJ2-1,TRBD2,TGTGCCAGCAGCCACCCGGGACTAGCGGGAGCCCTCTACAATGAGCAGTTCTTC,CASSHPGLAGALYNEQFF
TRBV5-1,-,TRBJ1-1,TRBD1,TGCGCCAGCAGCTCCGAGGGAGGGACAGACATGAACACTGAAGCTTTCTTT,CASSSEGGTDMNTEAFF
TRBV7-2,few,TRBJ1-3,-,TGTGCCAGCAGCGCCCATGTAGGAAACACCATATATTTT,CASSAHVGNTIYF
TRBV10-3,-,TRBJ2-3,TRBD2,TGTGCCATCAGTGTGAGGGACGGACTAGCGGTAGATACGCAATATTTT,CAISVRDGLAVDTQYF
TRBV5-1,-,TRBJ2-3,-,TGCGCCAGCCGAACGGGACTGGCCTCTAGCACAGATACGCAGTATTTT,CASRTGLASSTDTQYF
TRBV4-1,many,TRBJ2-3,TRBD2,TGCGCCAGCAGCCAACCGGTAGCGGGAGGACTCGGGGATACGCAGTATTTT,CASSQPVAGGLGDTQYF
TRBV10-1,-,TRBJ1-5,TRBD1,TGTGCCAGCAATGACCGACAGGGTAGACACCAGCATTTT,CASNDRQGRHQHF
TRBV5-4,many,TRBJ2-2,-,TGTGCCAGCAGCTTGGGTATGCAGAGTAACACCGGGGAGCTGTTTTTT,CASSLGMQSNTGELFF
TRBV12-3/TRBV12-4,-,TRBJ2-5,-,TGTGCCAGCACCGTTGTGGGACTCGAGGAAGAGACCCAGTACTTC,CASTVVGLEEETQYF
TRBV24-1,once,TRBJ1-2,-,TGTGCCACCAGTGACCCCGCTGACGGGGGACCCTCCCATGGCTACACCTTC,CATSDPADGGPSHGYTF
TRBV20-1,large,TRBJ2-3,-,TGCAGTGCTAGAGGTAGAGCAGACACTAGCACAGATACGCAGTATTTT,CSARGRADTSTDTQYF
TRBV29-1,-,TRBJ2-7,-,TGCAGCGTTGGAGTGTTGGCTAGCGCAAACTACGAGCAGTACTTC,CSVGVLASANYEQYF
TRBV6-5,-,TRBJ2-6,TRBD2,TGTGCCATCAGTTCCGCGGGACTAGCGCGCTCTGGGGCCAACGTCCTGATTTTC,CAISSAGLARSGANVLIF
TRBV28,many,TRBJ1-5,TRBD1,TGTGCCAGCAGATTCGGTATGGGACAGGGCCAGGGAGAACATCAGCCCCAGCATTTT,CASRFGMGQGQGEHQPQHF
TRBV6-5,many,TRBJ1-1,TRBD1,TGTGCCAGCAGATCACAGGGGAAGAACACTGAAGCTTTCTTT,CASRSQGKNTEAFF
TRBV11-1,-,TRBJ2-2,-,TGTGCCAGCAGCTTACTCGGGAACACCGGGGTGCTGCCTTTT,CASSLLGNTGVLPF
TRBV20-1,-,TRBJ2-3,-,TGCAGTGTTAGACGGGACTCTACCCCCACAGATACGCGGTATTTT,CSVRRDSTPTDTRYF
TRBV29-1,-,TRBJ1-2,-,TGCAGCGTTGAAGTTGGCAGGGACCGTGGCTTCACCTTC,CSVEVGRDRGFTF